The rows below give T cell receptor beta chains drawn from one sample of a study of blood T cell repertoires in COVID-19. Using immunoSEQ multiplex PCR, the repertoire was profiled, and TCRdb retains in-frame clones only, with some absent. In the table there are 150,000 to 200,000 clones, around nine tenths of which are singletons. The specimen was peripheral blood. These receptors all come from a man aged 70-80 years with acute or convalescent COVID-19. CDR3s include the opening cysteine and the closing phenylalanine or tryptophan. A D gene is named only where the DNA matches it firmly. Clone size is shown for a subset of rows, as once, few, many or a class of expanded clone.

clone size	D gene	V gene	J gene	CDR3 DNA	CDR3 protein
once	TRBD2	TRBV5-1	TRBJ2-1	TGCGCCAGCAGCCTACTAGCGGTTTCCTACAATGAGCAGTTCTTC	CASSLLAVSYNEQFF
NA	NA	TRBV27	TRBJ1-2	TGTGCCAGCAGTTTAGGCAGGGAGGGCTATGGCTACACCTTC	CASSLGREGYGYTF
NA	NA	TRBV19	TRBJ1-3	TGTGCCAGTAGTATTAAAATCGCTGGAAACACCATATATTTT	CASSIKIAGNTIYF
once	NA	TRBV28	TRBJ2-3	TGTGCCAGCAGTCTTAGTATTCGGGACTGGGCTAGTTCAGATACGCAGTATTTT	CASSLSIRDWASSDTQYF
NA	TRBD1	TRBV5-4	TRBJ1-2	TGTGCCAGCAGCTTCGGGACAGGGGGCTACTATGGCTACACCTTC	CASSFGTGGYYGYTF
NA	NA	TRBV10-1	TRBJ2-1	TGCGCCAGCAGTGAAACTACTCTGAGCTCCTACAATGAGCAGTTCTTC	CASSETTLSSYNEQFF
NA	NA	TRBV7-9	TRBJ1-6	TGTGCCAGCAGCCTCAAGGGACTCGGGAATTCACCCCTCCACTTT	CASSLKGLGNSPLHF
NA	NA	TRBV11-1	TRBJ2-1	TGTGCCAGCAACCTAAGGTCGACAGGTAACAATGAGCAGTTCTTC	CASNLRSTGNNEQFF
NA	NA	TRBV11-2	TRBJ1-2	TGTGCCAGCAGCTTAGACGTTTACTATGGCTACACCTTC	CASSLDVYYGYTF
NA	NA	TRBV4-1	TRBJ1-2	TGCGCCAGCAGCCAAGTGGGGGGAAGTAGAGGCTACACCTTC	CASSQVGGSRGYTF
NA	TRBD1	TRBV11-3	TRBJ2-3	TGTGCCAGCTTCCCCACGGGACAGGGGTCCCCAGATACGCAGTATTTT	CASFPTGQGSPDTQYF
NA	NA	TRBV27	TRBJ2-5	TGTGCCAGCAGTTCCTTTAGCGGCCTCCAAGAGACCCAGTACTTC	CASSSFSGLQETQYF
NA	TRBD1	TRBV2	TRBJ2-7	TGTGCCAGCAGGTTAGGACAGGATCACTCCTACGAGCAGTACTTC	CASRLGQDHSYEQYF
NA	NA	TRBV2	TRBJ1-4	TGTGCCAGCAGGCCCTCAGGTGGTGGCTATGAAAAACTGTTTTTT	CASRPSGGGYEKLFF
NA	TRBD2	TRBV5-1	TRBJ2-7	TGCGCCAGCAGCTTGGACCCATTGGGACTAGCCCACGAGCAGTACTTC	CASSLDPLGLAHEQYF
once	TRBD1	TRBV9	TRBJ1-5	TGTGCCAGCAGCCCTGAAGGGGGCACGTATCAGCCCCAGCATTTT	CASSPEGGTYQPQHF
NA	TRBD1	TRBV24-1	TRBJ2-2	TGTGCCACCAGTGATTTGGGCAGGGGGCACGGGGAGCTGTTTTTT	CATSDLGRGHGELFF
few	TRBD2	TRBV7-8	TRBJ2-1	TGTGCCAGCATCCCTAGCCGGGCTAGCGGGCCCCGCGGGGAGCAGTTCTTC	CASIPSRASGPRGEQFF
NA	NA	TRBV20-1	TRBJ2-5	TGCAGTGCTAGTGCTGGCTTAGAGACCCAGTACTTC	CSASAGLETQYF
NA	TRBD2	TRBV7-2	TRBJ2-7	TGTGCCAGCAGCTTAGTCCGGGGGGGGCAGTACGAGCAGTACTTC	CASSLVRGGQYEQYF
NA	NA	TRBV5-1	TRBJ1-1	TGCGCCAGCAGCTTGCTGTGGGGGGGAGAAACTGAAGCTTTCTTT	CASSLLWGGETEAFF
NA	TRBD2	TRBV30	TRBJ2-5	TGTGCCTGGAGTGTCGGGACTACGTACCAAGAGACCCAGTACTTC	CAWSVGTTYQETQYF
NA	NA	TRBV30	TRBJ1-3	TGTGCCTGGAGTGGTGGAGACTCTGGAAACACCATATATTTT	CAWSGGDSGNTIYF
once	NA	TRBV24-1	TRBJ2-3	TGTGCCACCAGTGATGCCCGGGTCAGCACAGATACGCAGTATTTT	CATSDARVSTDTQYF
NA	NA	TRBV4-3	TRBJ1-6	TGCGCCAGCAGCCAAGATTGGCACCGTAATTCACCCCTCCACTTT	CASSQDWHRNSPLHF
NA	TRBD2	TRBV3-1/TRBV3-2	TRBJ2-3	TGTGCCAGCACCTTCCGGGGGGAGGGGACGCAGTATTTT	CASTFRGEGTQYF
NA	TRBD1	TRBV25-1	TRBJ1-1	TGTGCCAGCAGCGCGGACAGGGTAAGGACTGAAGCTTTCTTT	CASSADRVRTEAFF
NA	NA	TRBV11-2	TRBJ1-2	TGTGCCAGCCATCACCGGGGCTATGGCTACACCTTC	CASHHRGYGYTF
NA	NA	TRBV28	TRBJ2-1	TGTGCCAGCAGTCTCATGACGAGGGGGTATCCCTTCGTACAGTTCTTC	CASSLMTRGYPFVQFF
NA	NA	TRBV28	TRBJ1-1	TGTGCCAGCATCAAAGCCGGGGTGAGGACTGAAGCTTTCTTT	CASIKAGVRTEAFF
few	NA	TRBV4-2	TRBJ2-6	TGTGCCAGCAGCCAAGGTACAACCTCTGGGGCCAACGTCCTGACTTTC	CASSQGTTSGANVLTF
NA	TRBD2	TRBV29-1	TRBJ2-2	TGCAGCACCGGGACTAGGAACACCGGGGAGCTGTTTTTT	CSTGTRNTGELFF
NA	NA	TRBV11-2	TRBJ2-7	TGTGCCAGCAGCCCCCCTTACAGGGACCCTTCCTACGAGCAGTACTTC	CASSPPYRDPSYEQYF
NA	NA	TRBV28	TRBJ1-4	TGTGCCAGCAGTTTAGTTAAGCAGGCAACTAATGAAAAACTGTTTTTT	CASSLVKQATNEKLFF
NA	TRBD1	TRBV2	TRBJ1-5	TGTGCCAGCACCGCGGACAGGGATCAGCCCCAGCATTTT	CASTADRDQPQHF
NA	TRBD1	TRBV15	TRBJ1-5	TGTGCCACCAGCAACCCGGGACAGGGGGCGAGGCAGCCCCAGCATTTT	CATSNPGQGARQPQHF
large	NA	TRBV6-6	TRBJ2-2	TGTGCCAGCAGTCCGGGACTTTACACCGGGGAGCTGTTTTTT	CASSPGLYTGELFF
NA	NA	TRBV6-1	TRBJ1-2	TGTGCCAGCAGTGAACATACCGGGGGCTACACCTTC	CASSEHTGGYTF
few	NA	TRBV6-5	TRBJ1-2	TGTGCCAGCAGCCCCCGACAGGAAAACTATGGCTACACCTTC	CASSPRQENYGYTF
NA	NA	TRBV6-5	TRBJ1-5	TGTGCCAGCAGGGCCAGCGATCAGCCCCAGCATTTT	CASRASDQPQHF
NA	NA	TRBV19	TRBJ1-5	TGTGCCAGTAGTATAGGGGCCCAGGTCTCGCCCCAGCATTTT	CASSIGAQVSPQHF
NA	TRBD1	TRBV30	TRBJ2-7	TGTGCCTGGAGTGAACAGGGGGACGAGCAGTACTTC	CAWSEQGDEQYF
NA	NA	TRBV7-9	TRBJ1-2	TGTGCCAGCAGCGAGGGGGTTAACTATGGCTACACCTTC	CASSEGVNYGYTF
NA	TRBD2	TRBV2	TRBJ2-3	TGTGCCAGCGAGACTAGCGGGAGAACAGATACGCAGTATTTT	CASETSGRTDTQYF
NA	NA	TRBV4-2	TRBJ2-3	TGTGCCAGCAGCCAAGGGGACATCGGCCCGTATTTT	CASSQGDIGPYF
NA	TRBD1	TRBV18	TRBJ1-1	TGTGCCAGCTCACCTTTACAGGGGATGGGCACTGAAGCTTTCTTT	CASSPLQGMGTEAFF
NA	TRBD2	TRBV3-1/TRBV3-2	TRBJ2-1	TGTGCCAGCAGCCAAGGGAAAGGGCGGGGGTGTGAGCAGTTCTTC	CASSQGKGRGCEQFF
NA	NA	TRBV7-8	TRBJ2-4	TGTGCCAGCAGCTCCTGGCCAAGCGGTGACATTCAGTACTTC	CASSSWPSGDIQYF
NA	NA	TRBV7-2	TRBJ2-7	TGTGCCAGCACCCCGGGTATAAGCTCCTACGAGCAGTACTTC	CASTPGISSYEQYF
NA	TRBD2	TRBV2	TRBJ2-3	TGTGCCAGCAGGGACCTAGCGGGGGGCGATACGCAGTATTTT	CASRDLAGGDTQYF
once	NA	TRBV5-5	TRBJ1-2	TGTGCCAGCAGCTTGGTCTGGCAGGGTGACGGCTACACCTTC	CASSLVWQGDGYTF
NA	TRBD2	TRBV5-1	TRBJ2-7	TGCGCCAGCAGCCGATCTACTGCGGGAGGAGTCTACGAGCAGTACTTC	CASSRSTAGGVYEQYF